Listed here are 10 T cell receptor beta chains from one sample, sequenced in a study of metastatic and nonmetastatic thyroid tumors. TCRdb re-called the PCR reads through MiXCR. The sample includes about 39,000 clones, about a sixth of them seen just once. Patients underwent thyroid surgery, and none had received any treatment before it. The sequencing sample was made of blood. The receptor source for this set is a female donor with papillary thyroid cancer or a benign thyroid nodule (not recorded which). Some clones in this sample may be carry-over from other donors' samples.

In the case of this clone: Compared with germline, one end of the junction differs, possibly owing to a read error. J is TRBJ2-7 and V is TRBV14; D remains ambiguous. Germline values: CDR1 SGHDN, CDR2 FVKESK. The CDR3 loop spans 18 amino acids. DNA of the CDR3: TGTGCCAGCAGCCAAGGGTTAATCGTACATCGCGAATCCTACGAGCTGTACTTC. This translates into CASSQGLIVHRESYELYF.

There are many counts of this clone. V gene TRBV9 combines with J gene TRBJ2-7, with a possible D match to TRBD1 (6 bases). Trimming stripped 0 bases from V and 1 base from J, with 20 bases between. There are 18 residues in the CDR3. The germline V gene encodes CDR1 SGDLS and CDR2 YYNGEE. CDR3 region: CASSVGLGGAGASYEQYF. Written as DNA, the CDR3 is TGTGCCAGCAGCGTAGGTTTAGGTGGGGCAGGGGCGTCCTACGAGCAGTACTTC.

In this sample, this clone turned up a few times. This chain joins TRBV5-4 and TRBJ2-5; D perhaps matches TRBD1 (6 bases). Per the germline V gene, CDR1 is SGHNT and CDR2 is YYREEE (reference sequence). Trimming left V 2 bases short and J 5 bases short, with 13 bases between. The CDR3 is made up of 14 amino acids. The CDR3 spells CASSFRDTDETQYF. CDR3 DNA sequence: TGTGCCAGCAGCTTTCGGGACACCGATGAGACCCAGTACTTC.

This clone came up a few times. The gene calls are TRBV19 and TRBJ1-3, with a weak D call TRBD1 (6 bases). The germline V gene encodes CDR1 LNHDA and CDR2 SQIVND (reference sequence). The CDR3 consists of 15 residues. Trimming took 7 bases from V and 0 from J, leaving 13 bases between them. CDR3: CASTQTGLSGNTIYF. Written as DNA, the CDR3 is TGTGCCAGTACACAGACAGGCCTCTCTGGAAACACCATATATTTT.

This clone was seen repeatedly, ten times or more. The sample contains more than one DNA sequence encoding this CDR3. The gene calls are TRBV27 and TRBJ2-5, with 10 bases that match TRBD1. CDR1 MNHEY and CDR2 SMNVEV come from the germline V gene (reference sequence). J was trimmed by 5 bases and V by 4 bases; bases with no gene match: 4. This CDR3 is 14 amino acids long. This CDR3 reads CASSWGQGLETQYF. DNA for the CDR3: TGTGCCAGCAGTTGGGGACAGGGGCTCGAGACCCAGTACTTC.

This clone was seen repeatedly, ten times or more. Distinct nucleotide sequences in the sample also encode this CDR3. The chain is built from TRBV5-1 and TRBJ2-1; D is unresolved. The CDR3 loop spans 13 amino acids. V was pared by 0 bases and J by 7 bases, with 8 bases between. Germline V gives CDR1 SGHRS, CDR2 YFSETQ. The CDR3 spells CASSLVQSNEQFF. In DNA form, the CDR3 reads TGCGCCAGCAGCTTGGTTCAATCAAATGAGCAGTTCTTC. The full variable domain, with the rest looked up from reference TRBV5-1 and TRBJ2-1, is KAGVTQTPRYLIKTRGQQVTLSCSPISGHRSVSWYQQTPGQGLQFLFEYFSETQRNKGNFPGRFSGRQFSNSRSEMNVSTLELGDSALYLCASSLVQSNEQFFGPGTRLTVL.

This clone was seen ten or more times. V is TRBV10-3 and J is TRBJ1-2; D not resolved. Germline V gives CDR1 ENHRY, CDR2 SYGVKD. There are 14 residues in the CDR3. The ends were cut back, 0 bases at V and 4 bases at J, with 9 bases in the middle. CDR3 sequence (DNA): TGTGCCATCAGTGAGTCTGTAGGCGGCTATGGCTACACCTTC. This encodes CAISESVGGYGYTF.

This clone was counted between two and nine times. The junction differs from germline at one of its ends, possibly a read error. The sample has other DNA sequences that encode this CDR3 too. The chain carries TRBV19 and TRBJ1-5; 7 nucleotides match TRBD1. The CDR3 sequence is 14 residues long. From germline, CDR1 is LNHDA and CDR2 SQIVND (reference sequence). The CDR3 DNA follows: TGTGCCAGTAGCGTACAGGGGTTGAGCCAGCCCCAACATTTT. As protein: CASSVQGLSQPQHF.

In its sample, this clone was seen many times. This sequence joins TRBV5-1 and TRBJ1-2; TRBD1 matches 8 bases. The CDR3 sequence is 14 residues long. The V gene end was trimmed by 5 bases and the J gene end by 8 bases; junction bases not matched to a gene: 11. CDR1 is SGHRS, CDR2 YFSETQ, per germline. Here the CDR3 DNA reads TGCGCCAGCAGTCCCTCAGGGGGCGCAGAAGGCTACACCTTC. Its protein is CASSPSGGAEGYTF.

This clone was detected ten times or more. The chain recombines TRBV2 with TRBJ2-7; TRBD2 aligns across 13 bases. The CDR3 runs to 15 residues. Looked up from germline, CDR1 is SNHLY and CDR2 is FYNNEI. Trimming at V came to 4 bases and at J to 2 bases, leaving 2 bases not matched to a gene. CDR3 sequence (DNA): TGTGCCAGCAGTGTTACTAGCGGGAGGGCCTACGAGCAGTACTTC. Encoded protein: CASSVTSGRAYEQYF.